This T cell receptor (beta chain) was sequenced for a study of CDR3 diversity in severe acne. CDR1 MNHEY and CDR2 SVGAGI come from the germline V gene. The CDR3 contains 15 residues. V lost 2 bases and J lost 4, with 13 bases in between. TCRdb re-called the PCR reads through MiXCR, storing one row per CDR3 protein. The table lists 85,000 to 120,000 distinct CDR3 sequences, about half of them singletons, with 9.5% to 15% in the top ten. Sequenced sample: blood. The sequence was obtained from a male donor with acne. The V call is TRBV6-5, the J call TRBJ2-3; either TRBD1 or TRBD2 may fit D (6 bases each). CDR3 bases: TGTGCCAGCAGTTACCGCATAGGGGGGCCAGATACGCAGTATTTT. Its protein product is CASSYRIGGPDTQYF.